This T cell receptor beta chain was identified during a study of T cell responses to AZD1222 COVID-19 vaccine. Study-level points and caveats: Targeting of unmutated variant regions was reportedly seen in nearly half of spike-specific TCRs.

This CDR3 has 14 residues. The V and J ends lost 5 bases and 5 bases respectively, with 14 bases between them. The germline CDR1 and CDR2 sequences are SNHLY and FYNNEI. This clone appeared a few times. As yet, its antigen is unknown. Repertoires were generated with immunoSEQ multiplex PCR, while TCRdb's copy carries only in-frame clones and drops some. Among roughly 97,000 clones listed, approximately 93% were seen once. The TCR was taken from an adult in good health. This specimen was peripheral blood, taken on day 0 of AZD1222 vaccination. The rearrangement links TRBV2 to TRBJ2-3, with D possibly matching TRBD2 (5 bases). CDR3 DNA: TGTGCCAGCAGTAGAAGCGGACTCCGAGATACGCAGTATTTT. As protein: CASSRSGLRDTQYF.